This TCR beta chain is from a study of PD-L1 blockade in urothelial cancer. Overall study context: Patients had undergone 0 to 3 prior chemotherapy regimens.

The germline CDR1 and CDR2 sequences are SGHRS and YFSETQ. Trimming removed 4 bases from V and 9 bases from J; junction bases left unmatched: 6. The CDR3 runs 15 residues. Method: immunoSEQ multiplex PCR; TCRdb's copy keeps in-frame clones and lacks some. This table holds about 81,000 clones, 89% found once. Time point described: pretreatment peripheral blood. Patients were diagnosed with urothelial carcinoma, either locally advanced or metastatic. J is TRBJ2-1 and V is TRBV5-1; 14 nucleotides agree with TRBD2. This specimen was PBMCs, taken around atezolizumab (anti-PD-L1) treatment. This clonotype was sampled from an elderly woman with urothelial cancer. The DNA of the CDR3 is TGCGCCAGCAGCCCCGGACTAGCGGGAGGTATTGAGCAGTTCTTC. Encoded protein: CASSPGLAGGIEQFF. Full variable domain (remainder filled in from reference TRBV5-1 and TRBJ2-1): KAGVTQTPRYLIKTRGQQVTLSCSPISGHRSVSWYQQTPGQGLQFLFEYFSETQRNKGNFPGRFSGRQFSNSRSEMNVSTLELGDSALYLCASSPGLAGGIEQFFGPGTRLTVL.